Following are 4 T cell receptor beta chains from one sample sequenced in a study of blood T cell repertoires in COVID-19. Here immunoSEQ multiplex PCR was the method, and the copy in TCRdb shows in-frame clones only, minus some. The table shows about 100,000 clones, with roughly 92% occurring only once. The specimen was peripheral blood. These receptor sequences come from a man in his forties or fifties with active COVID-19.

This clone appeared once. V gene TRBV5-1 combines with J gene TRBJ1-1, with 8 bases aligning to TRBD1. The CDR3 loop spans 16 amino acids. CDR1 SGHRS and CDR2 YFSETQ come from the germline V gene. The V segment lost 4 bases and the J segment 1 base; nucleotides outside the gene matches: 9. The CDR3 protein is CASSQGASLTNTEAFF. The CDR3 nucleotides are TGCGCCAGCAGCCAGGGGGCTTCACTCACGAACACTGAAGCTTTCTTT. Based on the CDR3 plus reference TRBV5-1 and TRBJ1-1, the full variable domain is KAGVTQTPRYLIKTRGQQVTLSCSPISGHRSVSWYQQTPGQGLQFLFEYFSETQRNKGNFPGRFSGRQFSNSRSEMNVSTLELGDSALYLCASSQGASLTNTEAFFGQGTRLTVV.

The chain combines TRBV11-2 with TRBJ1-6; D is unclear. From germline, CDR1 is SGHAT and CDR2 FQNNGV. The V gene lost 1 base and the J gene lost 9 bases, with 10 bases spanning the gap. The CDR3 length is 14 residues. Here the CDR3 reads CASSLVMARSPLHF. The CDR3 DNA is TGTGCCAGCAGCTTAGTAATGGCCCGTTCACCCCTCCACTTT.

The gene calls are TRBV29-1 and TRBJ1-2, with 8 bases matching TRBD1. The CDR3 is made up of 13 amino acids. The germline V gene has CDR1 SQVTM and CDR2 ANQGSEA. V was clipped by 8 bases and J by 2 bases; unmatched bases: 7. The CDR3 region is CSTGQGNNYGYTF. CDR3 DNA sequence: TGCAGCACCGGACAGGGCAACAACTATGGCTACACCTTC.

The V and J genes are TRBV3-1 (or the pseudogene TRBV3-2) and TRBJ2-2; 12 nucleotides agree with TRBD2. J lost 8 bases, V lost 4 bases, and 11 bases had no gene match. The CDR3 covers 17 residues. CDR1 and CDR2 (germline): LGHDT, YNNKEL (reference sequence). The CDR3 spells CASSPQELAGGVGELFF. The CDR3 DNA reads TGTGCCAGCAGCCCCCAGGAGCTAGCGGGAGGGGTAGGGGAGCTGTTTTTT.